The 28 T cell receptor beta chains below were found in one sample sequenced in a study of blood T cell repertoires in COVID-19. The assay was immunoSEQ multiplex PCR, and TCRdb's table has in-frame clones only and misses some. The repertoire has approximately 65,000 clones, 80% to 95% of them found once; the top ten carry approximately 2.9%. Sequences were obtained from peripheral blood. These receptors originate from a man in his 70s with active COVID-19.

The V call is TRBV2, the J call TRBJ1-5; D is perhaps TRBD1 (6 bases). CDR3 size: 15 residues. Germline CDR1 SNHLY, CDR2 FYNNEI. V dropped 5 bases and J dropped 0 bases, with 11 bases sitting between them. The CDR3 nucleotides read TGTGCCAGCAGTTTCCGGGACAATAGCAATCAGCCCCAGCATTTT. Translating gives CASSFRDNSNQPQHF. The whole variable domain, filled in from reference TRBV2 and TRBJ1-5, reads EPEVTQTPSHQVTQMGQEVILRCVPISNHLYFYWYRQILGQKVEFLVSFYNNEISEKSEIFDDQFSVERPDGSNFTLKIRSTKLEDSAMYFCASSFRDNSNQPQHFGDGTRLSIL.

The J gene is TRBJ2-1, the V gene TRBV7-2; 7 positions agree with TRBD2. This CDR3 region has 17 residues. V lost 2 bases to trimming and J lost 6 bases; unmatched junction nucleotides: 13. Germline lookup yields CDR1 SGHTA and CDR2 FQGNSA. CDR3 sequence reads: CASSLNPPGLPGNEQFF. For the CDR3, the DNA is TGTGCCAGCAGCTTAAACCCCCCGGGACTACCGGGCAATGAGCAGTTCTTC.

CDR3 sequence (DNA): TGCGCCAGCAGCCAAGATGCGGGGGGCTACAATGAGCAGTTCTTC. The encoded protein is CASSQDAGGYNEQFF. The V and J genes are TRBV4-3 and TRBJ2-1; TRBD2 aligns across 8 bases. CDR1 and CDR2 (germline): LGHNA, YSLEER. The CDR3 covers 15 residues. J was trimmed by 3 bases and V by 0 bases; bases with no gene match: 1.

This chain links TRBV2 with TRBJ2-2; D remains unclear. The germline gives CDR1 SNHLY, CDR2 FYNNEI. Trimming stripped 2 bases from V and 6 bases from J, with 7 bases between. The CDR3 spans 13 residues. CDR3 protein: CASSEQSSGELFF. The CDR3, as DNA: TGTGCCAGCAGTGAACAGTCATCCGGGGAGCTGTTTTTT.

The chain couples TRBV9 to TRBJ2-1; 10 bases match TRBD2. V was pared by 2 bases and J by 5 bases, with 4 bases of the junction left unmatched. Germline V gene data show CDR1 as SGDLS and CDR2 as YYNGEE. There are 15 residues in the CDR3. CDR3: CASSVSAGGHNEQFF. CDR3 coding DNA: TGTGCCAGCAGCGTGTCAGCGGGGGGGCACAATGAGCAGTTCTTC. Drawing the rest from reference TRBV9 and TRBJ2-1, the complete variable domain is DSGVTQTPKHLITATGQRVTLRCSPRSGDLSVYWYQQSLDQGLQFLIQYYNGEERAKGNILERFSAQQFPDLHSELNLSSLELGDSALYFCASSVSAGGHNEQFFGPGTRLTVL.

This clone was picked up one time. The chain has TRBV6-5 and TRBJ2-2, with D unclear. The CDR3 spans 13 residues. The germline V and J ends were trimmed by 5 bases and 7 bases, with 11 bases remaining between them. Germline V CDR1 and CDR2: MNHEY, SVGAGI. The CDR3 DNA follows: TGTGCCAGCAGTCGGAGTTCCGGCGGGGAGCTGTTTTTT. Residues: CASSRSSGGELFF.

J is TRBJ1-2 and V is TRBV5-4; 8 nucleotides align to TRBD1. The CDR3 consists of 18 residues. V dropped 3 bases and J dropped 14; count of bases not matched to a gene: 27. The germline gives CDR1 SGHNT, CDR2 YYREEE (reference sequence). The chain's CDR3 is CASSSRASGTGKASARTF. CDR3 DNA: TGTGCCAGCAGCTCCAGGGCGTCGGGGACAGGTAAAGCGTCGGCGAGGACCTTC.

The CDR3 DNA is TGTGCCAGCAGCTGGACAGGGGAAGGCTACACCTTC. Amino acid sequence: CASSWTGEGYTF. The chain links TRBV6-6 to TRBJ1-2; 9 positions match TRBD1. CDR3 length equals 12 residues. Germline trimming cut 6 bases from V and 8 bases from J; bases unmatched to any gene: 4. Per the germline V gene, CDR1 is MNHNY and CDR2 is SVGAGI (reference sequence).

The chain employs TRBV27 and TRBJ2-3; D is uncertain. The V end lost 7 bases, the J end lost 3 bases, and 8 bases lay between the germline ends. Per germline, CDR1 MNHEY and CDR2 SMNVEV (reference sequence). This CDR3 has 12 amino acids. In DNA form, the CDR3 reads TGTGCCAGCACGGTCTCTACAGATACGCAGTATTTT. It translates to CASTVSTDTQYF.

This sequence joins TRBV9 and TRBJ1-4; possible D gene TRBD1, 6 bases. CDR3 length: 19 amino acids. Trimming stripped 0 bases from V and 6 bases from J, with 24 bases between. Germline CDR1 and CDR2: SGDLS and YYNGEE. CDR3 residues: CASSVELLGDTQTHEKLFF. CDR3 in DNA: TGTGCCAGCAGCGTAGAATTATTGGGGGACACCCAAACCCATGAAAAACTGTTTTTT.

The chain couples TRBV6-2 or TRBV6-3 to TRBJ2-3, with D perhaps matching TRBD2 (6 bases). V was clipped by 5 bases and J by 2 bases, with 14 bases between them. The CDR3 has 15 amino acids. Looked up from germline, CDR1 is MNHEY and CDR2 is SVGEGT. The CDR3 DNA reads as TGTGCCAGCAGTGGAGAGGGACTCATCACAGATACGCAGTATTTT. Its protein product is CASSGEGLITDTQYF.

As to this clone: The sample contains more than one DNA sequence encoding this CDR3. The chain uses TRBV6-5 and TRBJ1-6, with TRBD1 identical over 10 bases. CDR1 is MNHEY, CDR2 SVGAGI, per germline. This CDR3 region has 15 residues. V was pared by 2 bases and J by 7 bases, with 2 bases of the junction left unmatched. CDR3 sequence: CASSYTGQGNSPLHF. The CDR3 DNA follows: TGTGCCAGCAGTTACACGGGACAGGGGAATTCACCCCTCCACTTT.

This chain links TRBV15 with TRBJ1-4; no reliable D call. V was pared by 1 base and J by 8 bases, with 11 bases between. Germline CDR1 LNHNV, CDR2 YYDKDF (reference sequence). The CDR3 loop spans 14 amino acids. This CDR3 is CATSRGWQNEKLFF. CDR3 sequence (DNA): TGTGCCACCAGCAGAGGATGGCAGAACGAAAAACTGTTTTTT.

The chain is built from TRBV29-1 and TRBJ2-1; D is ambiguous. V dropped 1 base and J dropped 6 bases, with 10 bases sitting between them. Germline V gene lookup returns CDR1 SQVTM and CDR2 ANQGSEA. This CDR3 comprises 13 residues. The CDR3 region is CSVEVPPGNEQFF. CDR3 DNA: TGCAGCGTTGAAGTACCACCGGGCAATGAGCAGTTCTTC.

The genes are TRBV19 and TRBJ1-2; unclear D gene. Germline CDR1 is LNHDA and CDR2 is SQIVND (reference sequence). The CDR3 covers 12 residues. Trimming cost V 6 bases and J 8 bases, with 13 bases left between them. This CDR3 is CASSGGRGGYTF. The CDR3 coding sequence is TGTGCCAGTAGCGGAGGGCGTGGAGGCTACACCTTC.

This clone was observed a single time. Within the sample, other DNA sequences also encode this same CDR3. The chain has TRBV18 and TRBJ2-7; 8 bases are shared with TRBD1. The CDR3 totals 15 residues. Trimming cost V 0 bases and J 1 base; bases outside gene matches: 2. The V gene's germline CDR1 is KGHSH and CDR2 LQKENI. This chain's CDR3 is CASSPPTGGSYEQYF. In DNA, the CDR3 is TGTGCCAGCTCACCACCTACAGGGGGGTCCTACGAGCAGTACTTC.

V gene TRBV11-2 combines with J gene TRBJ1-6, with D possibly TRBD1 on 6 matching bases. Trimming removed 1 base at V and 5 bases at J, with 9 bases between. CDR1 and CDR2 (germline): SGHAT, FQNNGV. The CDR3 has 15 residues. The CDR3 here is CASSLGTGNNSPLHF. CDR3 DNA: TGTGCCAGCAGCTTAGGTACAGGGAATAATTCACCCCTCCACTTT. Using reference TRBV11-2 and TRBJ1-6 for the parts outside the CDR3, the full variable domain is EAGVAQSPRYKIIEKRQSVAFWCNPISGHATLYWYQQILGQGPKLLIQFQNNGVVDDSQLPKDRFSAERLKGVDSTLKIQPAKLEDSAVYLCASSLGTGNNSPLHFGNGTRLTVT.

The V and J genes are TRBV9 and TRBJ1-6; D perhaps matches TRBD1 (5 bases). Germline CDR1 SGDLS, CDR2 YYNGEE. V lost 3 bases, J lost 11 bases, and 15 bases lay in between. The CDR3 runs to 14 residues. CDR3 amino acids: CASSETVGVTPLHF. In DNA form, the CDR3 reads TGTGCCAGCAGCGAAACAGTAGGGGTTACACCCCTCCACTTT. The full variable domain, its missing parts supplied by reference TRBV9 and TRBJ1-6, is DSGVTQTPKHLITATGQRVTLRCSPRSGDLSVYWYQQSLDQGLQFLIQYYNGEERAKGNILERFSAQQFPDLHSELNLSSLELGDSALYFCASSETVGVTPLHFGNGTRLTVT.

The genes are TRBV7-9 and TRBJ2-1, with 8 bases aligning to TRBD1. This CDR3 has 16 amino acids. V lost 4 bases and J lost 0; bases outside the gene matches: 5. The V gene's germline CDR1 is SEHNR and CDR2 FQNEAQ (reference sequence). Written as DNA, the CDR3 is TGTGCCAGCAGCTCGGGACAGGCGAGCTCCTACAATGAGCAGTTCTTC. Translation gives CASSSGQASSYNEQFF.

This chain uses TRBV11-1 with TRBJ1-1, with 8 bases that match TRBD1. The ends lost 6 bases at V and 1 base at J; junction bases unmatched: 7. CDR1 SGHAT and CDR2 FQDESV come from the germline V gene (reference sequence). This CDR3 is built from 15 residues. CDR3 sequence: CASRITGTGNTEAFF. The CDR3 DNA reads TGTGCCAGCAGAATTACCGGGACAGGGAACACTGAAGCTTTCTTT.

The CDR3 reads CATFQGLREGYTF. CDR3 DNA: TGTGCCACCTTCCAGGGGCTCAGAGAAGGCTACACCTTC. The chain is built from TRBV19 and TRBJ1-2, with D perhaps matching TRBD1 (6 bases). Germline CDR1 is LNHDA and CDR2 is SQIVND (reference sequence). Trimming removed 10 bases from V and 8 bases from J, with 20 bases in between. The CDR3 sequence is 13 residues long.

The gene calls are TRBV7-9 and TRBJ2-1, with D uncertain. The V gene's germline CDR1 is SEHNR and CDR2 FQNEAQ (reference sequence). This CDR3 region has 12 residues. V was cut by 7 bases and J by 5 bases, with 9 bases left in between. The CDR3 here is CASKVLNNEQFF. Here the CDR3 DNA reads TGTGCCAGCAAAGTGCTAAACAATGAGCAGTTCTTC.

V usage is TRBV5-1 and J usage is TRBJ2-7, with D possibly being TRBD1 (5 bases). Germline V gives CDR1 SGHRS, CDR2 YFSETQ. The CDR3 loop spans 15 amino acids. The V end lost 0 bases, the J end lost 5 bases, and 15 bases lay between the germline ends. Written as DNA, the CDR3 is TGCGCCAGCAGCTTGGATCCCAGGGTGGGCAACGAGCAGTACGTC. Residues: CASSLDPRVGNEQYV.

V is TRBV7-8 and J is TRBJ1-1; no firm D call. Trimming removed 1 base from V and 6 bases from J, with 9 bases in between. In germline, CDR1 is SGHVS, CDR2 FQNEAQ. This CDR3 is 13 amino acids long. DNA of the CDR3: TGTGCCAGCAGCTTAGAAGGAGCACCTGAAGCTTTCTTT. As protein: CASSLEGAPEAFF.

This chain links TRBV3-1 (or the pseudogene TRBV3-2) with TRBJ2-3; TRBD1 is a possible D gene (5 bases). V lost 3 bases to trimming and J lost 4 bases, with 14 bases between them. The CDR3 runs 15 residues. Germline values: CDR1 LGHDT, CDR2 YNNKEL (reference sequence). The DNA of the CDR3 is TGTGCCAGCAGCCAGGCGACGGACAATTCAGATACGCAGTATTTT. This encodes CASSQATDNSDTQYF.

The chain couples TRBV5-5 to TRBJ1-2, with 8 positions matching TRBD1. This CDR3 region has 14 residues. The V gene's germline CDR1 is SGHKS and CDR2 YYEKEE (reference sequence). The V segment lost 4 bases and the J segment 3 bases; nucleotides outside the gene matches: 5. The CDR3, as DNA: TGTGCCAGCAGCAGAACGGGACAGGACTATGGCTACACCTTC. Translated, it gives CASSRTGQDYGYTF.

This clone was observed once. V gene TRBV24-1 combines with J gene TRBJ2-3; D not resolved. This CDR3 spans 16 amino acids. Trimming left V 3 bases short and J 0 bases short, with 12 bases between. From germline, CDR1 is KGHDR and CDR2 SFDVKD. The DNA for the CDR3 is TGTGCCACCAGTGATCCCCCCCGAGGAAGCACAGATACGCAGTATTTT. Translating it yields CATSDPPRGSTDTQYF.

CDR3 sequence: CASSQDHRTSGGENTGELFF. CDR3 DNA: TGTGCCAGCAGCCAAGATCACAGGACTAGCGGGGGCGAGAACACCGGGGAGCTGTTTTTT. The rearrangement joins TRBV4-2 to TRBJ2-2; 13 bases are shared with TRBD2. This CDR3 contains 20 residues. Germline V gene sequence: CDR1 LGHNA, CDR2 YNFKEQ. The trim removed 0 bases at V and 1 base at J, leaving 8 bases unmatched.